The 20 T cell receptor beta chains reported below all come from one sample, sequenced in a study of T cells in women clearing cervical HPV infection. TCRdb's table, derived via immunoSEQ multiplex PCR, lists solely in-frame clones and lacks some. The table lists tens of thousands of clones. The sample consisted of blood buffy coat. These TCRs come from a woman between 18 and 70 years old with a cervical HPV16 infection that either progressed to CIN3+ or cleared (not recorded which).

A word on this clone: The read stops 3 residues short of the end of the CDR3; the missing end is completed from the germline J gene. The rearrangement uses TRBV18 and TRBJ2-1; TRBD2 matches 10 bases. Germline loops: CDR1 KGHSH, CDR2 LQKENI. There are 19 residues in the CDR3. With 3 bases clipped from V and 0 bases from J, the junction kept 11 bases outside the gene matches. The part of the CDR3 DNA that was read is TGTGCCAGCTCACCCAGCGGGAGGGCCGGTCGAAGCTCCTACAATGAG. Protein sequence: CASSPSGRAGRSSYNE. The full CDR3 is CASSPSGRAGRSSYNEQFF.

As concerns this clone: The CDR3 goes on 3 residues after the read ends, and that part is filled in from the germline J gene. This chain joins TRBV5-4 and TRBJ1-1; possibly TRBD1 for D (5 bases). The length of the CDR3 is 14 residues. CDR1 and CDR2 from the germline V gene are SGHNT and YYREEE (reference sequence). CDR3 DNA, as far as it was read: TGTGCCAGCAGCTTGGGACAATTCAAGGGGGAA. Translated: CASSLGQFKGE. The whole CDR3 protein is CASSLGQFKGEAFF.

Note on this clone: The read terminates 3 residues before the CDR3 end, so the remaining end is supplied by the germline J gene. This chain links TRBV6-1 with TRBJ1-2; TRBD1 matches 8 bases. The CDR3 is made up of 13 amino acids. Germline V gives CDR1 MNHNS, CDR2 SASEGT. CDR3 DNA, as far as it was read: TGTGCCAGCAGGGAATCAGGGGGCTGGGGC. Translation gives CASRESGGWG. The complete CDR3 reads CASRESGGWGYTF.

As for this clone: The read finishes 3 residues shy of the CDR3 end, and the germline J gene is used to complete it. V gene TRBV7-2 combines with J gene TRBJ2-1; D remains ambiguous. Trimming removed 5 bases from V and 4 bases from J, with 9 bases in between. The CDR3 extends over 13 amino acids. Per germline, CDR1 SGHTA and CDR2 FQGNSA. The CDR3 sequence is CASSVTVYNEQFF. The CDR3 bases that were read are TGTGCCAGCAGCGTGACTGTTTACAATGAG.

As regards this clone: The CDR3 end lies 3 residues beyond the end of the read and is filled in from the germline J gene. The chain employs TRBV7-2 and TRBJ1-3, with D maybe TRBD1 (5 bases). V was pared by 5 bases and J by 3 bases, with 14 bases between. This CDR3 contains 15 residues. Germline V gene data show CDR1 as SGHTA and CDR2 as FQGNSA. The sequenced part of the CDR3 DNA is TGTGCCAGCAGCCCTCGGGGGTTAGGTGGAAACACC. The encoded protein is CASSPRGLGGNT. The CDR3 in full is CASSPRGLGGNTIYF.

CDR3 bases read: TGTGCCTGGAGTGAACAGGCAGGGAGGAAGAATGAG. It codes for CAWSEQAGRKNE. The full-length CDR3 reads as CAWSEQAGRKNEQFF. This rearrangement joins TRBV30 to TRBJ2-1, with D possibly matching TRBD2 (6 bases). Read coverage stops 3 residues before the CDR3 terminus; the germline J gene supplies the remainder. This CDR3 is built from 15 residues. Trimming took 1 base from V and 7 from J, leaving 17 bases between them. Germline V lookup: CDR1 GTSNPN, CDR2 SVGIG (reference sequence).

In regard to this clone: The read stops 3 residues short of the end of the CDR3; the missing end is completed from the germline J gene. This chain links TRBV5-4 with TRBJ1-2; TRBD1 agrees at 8 bases. This CDR3 region has 15 residues. Germline V lookup: CDR1 SGHNT, CDR2 YYREEE (reference sequence). CDR3 bases read: TGTGCCAGCAGCCCCCGACTAGGACAGGGTGGAGGC. Its translation is CASSPRLGQGGG. The whole CDR3 reads CASSPRLGQGGGYTF.

Notes on this clone: Read coverage stops 3 residues before the CDR3 terminus; the germline J gene supplies the remainder. The chain has TRBV6-2 or TRBV6-3 and TRBJ1-1; D is uncertain. The germline V gene encodes CDR1 MNHEY and CDR2 SVGEGT. The CDR3 has 14 amino acids. CDR3 DNA (partial): TGTGCCAGCAGTTATCTCGGGTCTCTGGCAGAA. It is translated as CASSYLGSLAE. The whole CDR3 is CASSYLGSLAEAFF.

Turning to this clone: The CDR3 is cut off 3 residues early in the read; its end comes from the germline J gene. The chain carries TRBV27 and TRBJ1-2; a possible D gene is TRBD1 (5 bases). The germline V gene has CDR1 MNHEY and CDR2 SMNVEV (reference sequence). This CDR3 has 15 amino acids. V was clipped by 2 bases and J by 4 bases, with 14 bases between them. The CDR3 protein is CASSLRDSSFYGYTF. Incomplete CDR3 DNA: TGTGCCAGCAGTTTACGAGACAGTTCATTCTATGGC.

A word on this clone: The sequence runs out 3 residues before the end of the CDR3; the remainder is reconstructed from the germline J gene. V usage is TRBV2 and J usage is TRBJ2-1; TRBD1 agrees at 7 bases. The J segment lost 4 bases and the V segment lost 8 bases, leaving 17 bases of the junction unmatched. The CDR3 contains 17 residues. Germline lookup yields CDR1 SNHLY and CDR2 FYNNEI. CDR3 bases read: TGTGCCAGCCTCCTTAGAACCGGGACAGTGGGATACAATGAG. Translating it yields CASLLRTGTVGYNE. The complete CDR3 reads CASLLRTGTVGYNEQFF. Variable domain in full (rest from reference TRBV2 and TRBJ2-1): EPEVTQTPSHQVTQMGQEVILRCVPISNHLYFYWYRQILGQKVEFLVSFYNNEISEKSEIFDDQFSVERPDGSNFTLKIRSTKLEDSAMYFCASLLRTGTVGYNEQFFGPGTRLTVL.

Of note for this clone: The read terminates 3 residues before the CDR3 end, so the remaining end is supplied by the germline J gene. The chain joins TRBV18 to TRBJ2-7; D perhaps matches TRBD1 (5 bases). CDR1 KGHSH and CDR2 LQKENI come from the germline V gene. V was clipped by 3 bases and J by 5 bases, with 14 bases between them. The CDR3 runs to 14 residues. The covered CDR3 bases are TGTGCCAGCTCACCCCAGGGAAATAGAGACGAG. Translated, it gives CASSPQGNRDE. The entire CDR3 sequence reads CASSPQGNRDEQYF.

Turning to this clone: Sequencing ends 3 residues short of the CDR3 end; the germline J gene provides the rest. This chain uses TRBV19 with TRBJ2-6, with a tentative D call TRBD1 (6 bases). V was trimmed by 4 bases and J by 4 bases, leaving 23 bases between them. In germline, CDR1 is LNHDA, CDR2 SQIVND (reference sequence). CDR3 size: 19 residues. CDR3 bases read: TGTGCCAGTAGTAATTGGGACACCTACTCACTTCGAGGGGCCAACGTC. The encoded protein is CASSNWDTYSLRGANV. From start to end, the CDR3 is CASSNWDTYSLRGANVLTF.

About this clone: From the germline J gene comes the end of the CDR3, since the read stops 3 residues before it. The V call is TRBV5-1, the J call TRBJ2-3, with D hard to call. This CDR3 is built from 14 residues. Germline V gives CDR1 SGHRS, CDR2 YFSETQ. V dropped 0 bases and J dropped 0 bases, with 5 bases sitting between them. Partial CDR3 DNA: TGCGCCAGCAGCTTGGCTGTTAGCACAGATACG. Its protein product is CASSLAVSTDT. The whole CDR3 protein is CASSLAVSTDTQYF.

As for this clone: With the read ending 3 residues before the CDR3 end, the germline J gene is used to fill in that end. The chain carries TRBV18 and TRBJ2-1, with D perhaps matching TRBD2 (6 bases). The CDR3 sequence is 17 residues long. V shed 6 bases and J shed 4 bases, with 22 bases lying between them. The germline V gene encodes CDR1 KGHSH and CDR2 LQKENI. CDR3 protein: CASSGDSEGLGYNEQFF. Incomplete CDR3 DNA: TGTGCCAGCTCGGGGGACTCCGAGGGCTTGGGTTACAATGAG.

Regarding this clone: The read ends 3 residues shy of where the CDR3 ends; the end is completed using the germline J gene. The genes are TRBV27 and TRBJ2-3; maybe TRBD2 (6 bases). The germline gives CDR1 MNHEY, CDR2 SMNVEV (reference sequence). Trimming cost V 4 bases and J 6 bases, with 11 bases left between them. This CDR3 contains 13 residues. The CDR3 loop reads CASSSFSGDTQYF. The covered CDR3 bases are TGTGCCAGCAGTTCCTTCAGCGGGGATACG.

On this clone: The read ends 3 residues before the CDR3 terminus; that terminus is restored from the germline J gene. The rearrangement links TRBV24-1 to TRBJ2-1, with 9 bases fitting TRBD1. The CDR3 runs 15 residues. Germline CDR1 KGHDR, CDR2 SFDVKD. V lost 0 bases, J lost 8 bases, and 4 bases stayed unmatched. CDR3: CATSDLGTGRDEQFF. The sequenced part of the CDR3 DNA is TGTGCCACCAGTGATTTGGGGACAGGGCGGGATGAG.

A word on this clone: Coverage ceases 3 residues before the CDR3 finishes, and the germline J gene fills in the end. The rearrangement links TRBV2 to TRBJ2-2; tentative D call: TRBD1 (5 bases). Germline values: CDR1 SNHLY, CDR2 FYNNEI. The V and J ends lost 6 bases and 5 bases respectively, with 16 bases between them. The CDR3 contains 15 residues. The CDR3 loop is CASRTTASGTGELFF. The sequenced CDR3 bases are TGTGCCAGCAGGACGACAGCCTCAGGGACCGGGGAG.

With regard to this clone: The missing CDR3 end, 3 residues past where the read stops, is filled in from the germline J gene. This rearrangement joins TRBV6-1 to TRBJ2-5; 7 bases line up with TRBD2. Germline V CDR1 and CDR2: MNHNS, SASEGT. Germline trimming cut 0 bases from V and 4 bases from J; bases unmatched to any gene: 5. The CDR3 contains 15 residues. The CDR3 is CASSEALGGGETQYF. CDR3 DNA (partial): TGTGCCAGCAGTGAAGCATTGGGCGGGGGAGAGACC.

Of note for this clone: The read halts 3 residues ahead of the CDR3 end, with the missing end drawn from the germline J gene. This rearrangement joins TRBV7-8 to TRBJ1-1; TRBD1 aligns across 10 bases. CDR3 length: 16 residues. Germline assignment: CDR1 SGHVS and CDR2 FQNEAQ. Trimming cost V 5 bases and J 1 base; bases outside gene matches: 7. The chain's CDR3 is CASSPRDRGSNTEAFF. The CDR3 bases that were read are TGTGCCAGCAGCCCCCGGGACAGGGGATCGAACACTGAA.

The CDR3 bases that were read are TGTGCCAGCAGTCCTGGAGCGCAAGAGACC. This sequence encodes CASSPGAQET. From start to end, the CDR3 is CASSPGAQETQYF. The rearrangement joins TRBV9 to TRBJ2-5, with D unclear. The CDR3 goes on 3 residues after the read ends, and that part is filled in from the germline J gene. Trimming shortened V by 5 bases and J by 2 bases, and 10 bases separated the two germline ends. Germline V gene sequence: CDR1 SGDLS, CDR2 YYNGEE. CDR3 length: 13 residues.